A single T cell receptor (beta chain) is shown here with its context. What it recognizes is unknown. Unmatched junction bases numbered 23, after V lost 5 bases and J lost 16 bases. CDR3 length: 16 amino acids. The germline V gene encodes CDR1 SGHVS and CDR2 FNYEAQ. Measured with immunoSEQ multiplex PCR; TCRdb has only the in-frame clones, and not every one. Here the sample spans roughly 720,000 clones, 90% being singletons. The sample belongs to a study of shared clonotypes between healthy human individuals. Study findings and constraints: Generally, estimated richness proved larger in naive subsets than it did in memory subsets.

Sequenced input: memory CD8+ T cells from PBMCs. Subset here: CD45RO+ cells pooled with CCR7-negative TemRA cells. This receptor was identified in a man between 18 and 29 years old in good health. Some clones in this sample may be carry-over from other donors' samples. The chain uses TRBV7-6 and TRBJ2-4, with 7 bases fitting TRBD1. CDR3 sequence: CASSLTGARDSGPLYF. In DNA form, the CDR3 reads TGTGCCAGCAGCCTAACAGGGGCCAGGGACAGCGGCCCTCTTTACTTC.